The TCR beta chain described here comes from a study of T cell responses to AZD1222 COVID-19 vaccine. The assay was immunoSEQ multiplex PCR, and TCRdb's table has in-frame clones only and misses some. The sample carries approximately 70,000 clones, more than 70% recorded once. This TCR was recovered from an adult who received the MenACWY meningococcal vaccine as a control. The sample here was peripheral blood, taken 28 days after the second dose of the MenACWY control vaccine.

The chain's CDR3 is CASSPPGQYYGYTF. The CDR3, as DNA: TGTGCCAGCTCACCACCAGGACAGTACTATGGCTACACCTTC. The V and J genes are TRBV18 and TRBJ1-2; TRBD1 might be the D (6 bases). Germline lookup yields CDR1 KGHSH and CDR2 LQKENI. Trimming took off 0 bases at V and 3 bases at J, with 8 bases between the two ends. The CDR3 is made up of 14 amino acids.